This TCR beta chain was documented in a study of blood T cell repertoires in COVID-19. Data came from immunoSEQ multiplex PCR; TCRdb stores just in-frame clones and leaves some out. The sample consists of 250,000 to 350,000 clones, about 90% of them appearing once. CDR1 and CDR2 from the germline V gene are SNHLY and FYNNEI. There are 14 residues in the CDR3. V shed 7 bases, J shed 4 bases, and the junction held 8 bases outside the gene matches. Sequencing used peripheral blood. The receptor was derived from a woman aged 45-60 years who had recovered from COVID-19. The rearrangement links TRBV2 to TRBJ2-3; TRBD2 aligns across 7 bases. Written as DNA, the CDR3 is TGTGCCAGCACCGCGGGAGCCCCCCCAGATACGCAGTATTTT. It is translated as CASTAGAPPDTQYF.